The 20 T cell receptor beta chains presented below share a single source sample, sequenced in a study of blood T cells in healthy people across ages. A J-beta primer mix and a sample-barcoded 5' primer were used in a second PCR of about 6 to 12 cycles. One entry per CDR3 protein results from TCRdb running MiXCR on the 5' RACE reads. The table lists some 1,500,000 distinct CDR3 sequences, approximately 43% of them singletons. The sequencing input was blood. These receptors came from a woman aged 18-29 years in good health.

Here the CDR3 reads CASSIWGEGGYTF. Written as DNA, the CDR3 is TGTGCCAGCAGCATCTGGGGGGAGGGCGGCTACACCTTC. The chain is built from TRBV12-3 or TRBV12-4 and TRBJ1-2; D possibly corresponds to TRBD1 (5 bases). This CDR3 comprises 13 residues. V lost 6 bases, J lost 8 bases, and 16 bases lay in between.

This clonotype was detected a few times. V gene TRBV5-5 combines with J gene TRBJ2-1; D uncertain. Trimming took off 4 bases at V and 7 bases at J, with 12 bases between the two ends. CDR1 and CDR2 (germline): SGHKS, YYEKEE (reference sequence). The CDR3 runs 13 residues. Written as DNA, the CDR3 is TGTGCCAGCAGCGGGCGAGGATTGAATGAGCAGTTCTTC. As protein: CASSGRGLNEQFF.

V is TRBV20-1 and J is TRBJ1-5; 8 bases fit TRBD1. Germline lookup yields CDR1 DFQATT and CDR2 SNEGSKA (reference sequence). This CDR3 contains 14 residues. Unmatched junction bases numbered 6, after V lost 3 bases and J lost 5 bases. CDR3 DNA: TGCAGTGCTAGTAGGGGACAGGAACATCAGCCCCAGCATTTT. Translated, it gives CSASRGQEHQPQHF.

The rearrangement uses TRBV4-1 and TRBJ2-5; D unclear. The CDR3 is 16 residues long. Germline loops: CDR1 MGHRA, CDR2 YSYEKL. V dropped 4 bases and J dropped 5 bases, with 20 bases sitting between them. The CDR3 sequence: CASSPLLPNLRETQYF. The CDR3 region has the DNA TGCGCCAGCAGCCCCCTTCTTCCTAATCTCCGGGAGACCCAGTACTTC.

The V and J genes are TRBV4-1 and TRBJ1-1; D uncertain. The V and J ends lost 4 bases and 0 bases respectively, with 9 bases between them. Germline V gene sequence: CDR1 MGHRA, CDR2 YSYEKL. The CDR3 has 14 residues. The CDR3 protein is CASSPQTLNTEAFF. In DNA form, the CDR3 reads TGCGCCAGCAGCCCCCAGACCTTGAACACTGAAGCTTTCTTT.

This chain uses TRBV7-2 with TRBJ2-5; no clear D. V was shortened by 1 base and J by 11 bases, with 11 bases between the two germline ends. Germline assignment: CDR1 SGHTA and CDR2 FQGNSA. The CDR3 contains 12 residues. The CDR3 loop reads CASSLVHRMQYF. CDR3 DNA sequence: TGTGCCAGCAGCTTAGTACATCGGATGCAGTACTTC. The full variable domain, with the rest looked up from reference TRBV7-2 and TRBJ2-5, is GAGVSQSPSNKVTEKGKDVELRCDPISGHTALYWYRQSLGQGLEFLIYFQGNSAPDKSGLPSDRFSAERTGGSVSTLTIQRTQQEDSAVYLCASSLVHRMQYFGPGTRLLVL.

The rearrangement links TRBV20-1 to TRBJ2-2; 7 bases align to TRBD1. This CDR3 region has 12 residues. The germline CDR1 and CDR2 sequences are DFQATT and SNEGSKA (reference sequence). V was pared by 6 bases and J by 7 bases, with 5 bases of the junction left unmatched. The CDR3: CSARGRGGELFF. The CDR3 nucleotides are TGCAGTGCGAGGGGGCGCGGCGGGGAGCTGTTTTTT.

V gene TRBV5-1 combines with J gene TRBJ2-3; 7 bases line up with TRBD2. V lost 0 bases, J lost 2 bases, and 6 bases stayed unmatched. The germline V gene has CDR1 SGHRS and CDR2 YFSETQ. The CDR3 extends over 16 amino acids. Here the CDR3 DNA reads TGCGCCAGCAGCTTGGGAGCTAGCGGACCCACAGATACGCAGTATTTT. Its translation is CASSLGASGPTDTQYF.

This clonotype was observed at least ten times. V gene TRBV4-3 combines with J gene TRBJ2-7; D call uncertain. There are 13 residues in the CDR3. The germline V gene encodes CDR1 LGHNA and CDR2 YSLEER. The V and J ends lost 0 bases and 2 bases respectively, with 5 bases between them. In DNA, the CDR3 is TGCGCCAGCAGCCAAGATCACCCCTACGAGCAGTACTTC. Translating it yields CASSQDHPYEQYF.

This clonotype has ten or more counts. The rearrangement joins TRBV2 to TRBJ1-2, with 8 bases that match TRBD1. This CDR3 has 14 amino acids. The trim removed 6 bases at V and 8 bases at J, leaving 11 bases unmatched. Per the germline V gene, CDR1 is SNHLY and CDR2 is FYNNEI. CDR3 amino acids: CASSRGQGGSGYTF. CDR3 nucleotide sequence: TGTGCCAGCAGCCGCGGACAGGGAGGGTCAGGCTACACCTTC. The complete variable domain, with remaining parts taken from reference TRBV2 and TRBJ1-2, reads EPEVTQTPSHQVTQMGQEVILRCVPISNHLYFYWYRQILGQKVEFLVSFYNNEISEKSEIFDDQFSVERPDGSNFTLKIRSTKLEDSAMYFCASSRGQGGSGYTFGSGTRLTVV.

J is TRBJ1-2 and V is TRBV28; no reliable D call. V shed 9 bases and J shed 4 bases, with 12 bases lying between them. Germline CDR1 reads MDHEN; CDR2 reads SYDVKM. There are 12 residues in the CDR3. CDR3 DNA sequence: TGTGCCAGTACCGACGGTGGCTATGGCTACACCTTC. Its protein is CASTDGGYGYTF.

The J gene is TRBJ1-2, the V gene TRBV7-2, with unresolved D. V gave up 1 base and J gave up 2 bases, with 8 bases separating them. The germline gives CDR1 SGHTA, CDR2 FQGNSA. This CDR3 comprises 14 residues. Here the CDR3 DNA reads TGTGCCAGCAGCTTAGAAAAGGCCAACTATGGCTACACCTTC. Amino acids: CASSLEKANYGYTF.

This chain joins TRBV20-1 and TRBJ1-4; maybe TRBD1 (6 bases). Trimming left V 5 bases short and J 0 bases short, with 13 bases between. In germline, CDR1 is DFQATT, CDR2 SNEGSKA (reference sequence). The CDR3 consists of 15 residues. CDR3 amino acids: CSAPDSRSTNEKLFF. CDR3 sequence (DNA): TGCAGTGCTCCGGACAGTCGATCAACTAATGAAAAACTGTTTTTT.

This clonotype has a handful of counts. The chain combines TRBV20-1 with TRBJ2-3, with 8 bases identical to TRBD2. Trimming cost V 0 bases and J 5 bases; bases outside gene matches: 10. The germline V gene encodes CDR1 DFQATT and CDR2 SNEGSKA (reference sequence). The CDR3 sequence is 16 residues long. CDR3 DNA: TGCAGTGCTAGAGACTTGCGACTAGCGATCAGAGATACGCAGTATTTT. Protein sequence: CSARDLRLAIRDTQYF.

The chain joins TRBV27 to TRBJ2-1, with D perhaps matching TRBD2 (5 bases). Trimming took 2 bases from V and 10 from J, leaving 18 bases between them. CDR1 and CDR2 from the germline V gene are MNHEY and SMNVEV (reference sequence). The CDR3 runs to 15 residues. The CDR3 sequence: CASSLRYQDSYEQFF. CDR3 bases: TGTGCCAGCAGTTTAAGGTACCAGGACTCCTACGAGCAGTTCTTC.

V and J are TRBV6-1 and TRBJ1-1, with TRBD1 as a possible D gene (6 bases). Germline-derived CDR1 and CDR2 are MNHNS and SASEGT. The CDR3 is made up of 15 amino acids. V lost 3 bases and J 1 base, leaving 12 bases between the germline ends. CDR3 sequence reads: CASSDPPGQNTEAFF. The CDR3 region has the DNA TGTGCCAGCAGTGACCCCCCGGGACAGAACACTGAAGCTTTCTTT.

Of note for this clonotype: This could be a read error, since a much larger clone is one nucleotide away. The rearrangement joins TRBV29-1 to TRBJ2-1; 11 bases are a match to TRBD2. This CDR3 region has 16 residues. V was clipped by 8 bases and J by 4 bases; unmatched bases: 13. The germline V gene has CDR1 SQVTM and CDR2 ANQGSEA. CDR3 sequence reads: CSMVTTSGSEYNEQFF. For the CDR3, the DNA is TGCAGCATGGTTACTACTAGCGGGAGCGAGTACAATGAGCAGTTCTTC.

V and J are TRBV20-1 and TRBJ1-4, with TRBD1 matching 9 bases. Germline CDR1 reads DFQATT; CDR2 reads SNEGSKA (reference sequence). This CDR3 is 14 amino acids long. Trimming at V came to 6 bases and at J to 7 bases, leaving 9 bases not matched to a gene. CDR3 in amino acids: CSAKDRGNPEKLFF. Here the CDR3 DNA reads TGCAGTGCGAAGGACAGGGGCAATCCTGAAAAACTGTTTTTT.

CDR3 amino acids: CASSLLEPGLAGDNEQYF. The DNA for the CDR3 is TGTGCCAGCAGCTTGCTTGAACCGGGACTAGCGGGAGACAATGAGCAGTACTTC. The genes are TRBV7-2 and TRBJ2-5; 14 nucleotides agree with TRBD2. V lost 3 bases and J lost 11; bases outside the gene matches: 17. Germline CDR1 reads SGHTA; CDR2 reads FQGNSA. The CDR3 spans 18 residues.

The chain combines TRBV4-3 with TRBJ2-5, with D tentatively TRBD1 (5 bases). The CDR3 has 14 amino acids. The V gene's germline CDR1 is LGHNA and CDR2 YSLEER. Trimming stripped 1 base from V and 11 bases from J, with 17 bases between. CDR3 region: CASSQGTAGSHQYF. As DNA, the CDR3 is TGCGCCAGCAGCCAAGGTACAGCAGGGTCACATCAGTACTTC.